These 24 T cell receptor beta chains came from one sample sequenced in a study of a mutant IDH1 vaccine in newly diagnosed glioma. Antigen specificity for these receptors is unknown. Assay used: immunoSEQ multiplex PCR; TCRdb lists only in-frame clones, some missing. Here the sample spans about 65,000 clones, 70% to 90% being singletons. The time point was: week 23, last vaccination. The content of each vaccine dose was 300 ug of mutant IDH1 20-mer peptide, and topical imiquimod accompanied it. Sequencing was performed on PBMCs, taken from a glioma patient whose treatment included an IDH1 peptide vaccine. These receptors came from a man under 40 with glioma.

The rearrangement links TRBV9 to TRBJ2-2, with D possibly matching TRBD1 (6 bases). This CDR3 contains 13 residues. The germline V gene encodes CDR1 SGDLS and CDR2 YYNGEE. Trimming removed 4 bases at V and 5 bases at J, with 9 bases between. Here the CDR3 DNA reads TGTGCCAGCAGCCCCGGGACAACCGGGGAGCTGTTTTTT. It translates to CASSPGTTGELFF. The full variable domain, with the rest looked up from reference TRBV9 and TRBJ2-2, is DSGVTQTPKHLITATGQRVTLRCSPRSGDLSVYWYQQSLDQGLQFLIQYYNGEERAKGNILERFSAQQFPDLHSELNLSSLELGDSALYFCASSPGTTGELFFGEGSRLTVL.

This clone is a singleton in its sample. Relative to the germline gene, one junction end is altered; a read error may explain this. V usage is TRBV15 and J usage is TRBJ1-3; D might be TRBD1 (6 bases). The CDR3 loop spans 17 amino acids. CDR1 and CDR2 from the germline V gene are LNHNV and YYDKDF (reference sequence). As DNA, the CDR3 is TGTGCCACCAGCGCGAGGACAGCTAAGGGCTTTGGAAACACCACATATTTT. Translation gives CATSARTAKGFGNTTYF. The variable domain in full, completed from reference TRBV15 and TRBJ1-3, reads DAMVIQNPRYQVTQFGKPVTLSCSQTLNHNVMYWYQQKSSQAPKLLFHYYDKDFNNEADTPDNFQSRRPNTSFCFLDIRSPGLGDTAMYLCATSARTAKGFGNTTYFGEGSWLTVV.

On this clone itself: The same CDR3 is also encoded by other DNA sequences in this sample. V gene TRBV5-1 combines with J gene TRBJ2-5; tentative D call: TRBD2 (6 bases). V gave up 1 base and J gave up 1 base, with 8 bases separating them. This CDR3 spans 14 amino acids. Germline V gene data show CDR1 as SGHRS and CDR2 as YFSETQ. The CDR3 is CASSLTSPQETQYF. The CDR3 DNA reads TGCGCCAGCAGCTTGACTAGCCCCCAAGAGACCCAGTACTTC.

This rearrangement joins TRBV4-1 to TRBJ2-7; D unresolved. Germline loops: CDR1 MGHRA, CDR2 YSYEKL. V was shortened by 0 bases and J by 2 bases, with 14 bases between the two germline ends. This CDR3 comprises 16 residues. CDR3 nucleotides: TGCGCCAGCAGCCAAGATAAGGCACAGTCTGCCTACGAGCAGTACTTC. It encodes CASSQDKAQSAYEQYF.

The chain has TRBV5-4 and TRBJ2-3; no firm D call. The CDR3 totals 11 residues. Trimming stripped 4 bases from V and 0 bases from J, with 0 bases between. Germline CDR1 and CDR2: SGHNT and YYREEE (reference sequence). CDR3 amino acids: CASSSTDTQYF. The DNA of the CDR3 is TGTGCCAGCAGCAGCACAGATACGCAGTATTTT.

This clone was recorded only once. This CDR3 reads CASSLWGRETQYF. CDR3 DNA sequence: TGTGCCAGCAGCTTATGGGGGAGGGAGACCCAGTACTTC. The chain joins TRBV7-2 to TRBJ2-5, with D possibly matching TRBD2 (6 bases). V was pared by 2 bases and J by 5 bases, with 9 bases between. CDR3 length: 13 amino acids. Germline CDR1 reads SGHTA; CDR2 reads FQGNSA.

This clone was counted a few times. This chain connects TRBV6-5 to TRBJ1-2, with no clear D. Germline loops: CDR1 MNHEY, CDR2 SVGAGI. V was cut by 6 bases and J by 4 bases, with 6 bases left in between. The CDR3 length is 11 residues. CDR3 DNA: TGTGCCAGCAGATCCCTCTATGGCTACACCTTC. This encodes CASRSLYGYTF.

The V gene is TRBV6-4, the J gene TRBJ2-2; D gene unclear. The V end was cut by 3 bases, the J end by 6 bases, with 8 bases between. The CDR3 has 13 amino acids. The V gene's germline CDR1 is MRHNA and CDR2 SNTAGT. The CDR3 loop reads CASSESSSGELFF. As DNA, the CDR3 is TGTGCCAGCAGTGAATCTAGTTCCGGGGAGCTGTTTTTT.

The chain recombines TRBV6-6 with TRBJ1-1; D remains ambiguous. This CDR3 comprises 13 residues. The germline CDR1 and CDR2 sequences are MNHNY and SVGAGI (reference sequence). The ends were cut back, 4 bases at V and 1 base at J, with 7 bases in the middle. In DNA, the CDR3 is TGTGCCAGCAGTTCCCTAGAGAACACTGAAGCTTTCTTT. This codes for CASSSLENTEAFF.

This chain uses TRBV6-5 with TRBJ2-5; no clear D. Between the trimmed V and J ends, which lost 4 bases and 5 bases, there was a span of 11 bases. The CDR3 covers 13 residues. The germline V gene encodes CDR1 MNHEY and CDR2 SVGAGI. The CDR3 coding sequence is TGTGCCAGCAGTTTAAGCCCTTCGGAGACCCAGTACTTC. Amino acids: CASSLSPSETQYF.

The rearrangement joins TRBV15 to TRBJ1-5; no definite D call. The CDR3 covers 17 residues. Germline CDR1 reads LNHNV; CDR2 reads YYDKDF (reference sequence). Between the trimmed V and J ends, which lost 1 base and 0 bases, there was a span of 13 bases. The CDR3: CATSRGKGLYSNQPQHF. The CDR3 DNA is TGTGCCACCAGCAGAGGAAAGGGCCTTTATAGCAATCAGCCCCAGCATTTT.

The chain couples TRBV18 to TRBJ1-5; the D gene is possibly TRBD1 (5 bases). CDR1 is KGHSH, CDR2 LQKENI, per germline. V was pared by 3 bases and J by 0 bases, with 6 bases between. The CDR3 consists of 14 residues. CDR3 bases: TGTGCCAGCTCACCGACAGATAGCAATCAGCCCCAGCATTTT. Protein sequence: CASSPTDSNQPQHF.

The V gene is TRBV9, the J gene TRBJ2-5; 7 nucleotides align to TRBD1. Germline lookup yields CDR1 SGDLS and CDR2 YYNGEE. V shed 4 bases, J shed 4 bases, and the junction held 10 bases outside the gene matches. This CDR3 has 15 amino acids. CDR3 nucleotide sequence: TGTGCCAGCAGCTCAACGGGACAGTCCGGAGAGACCCAGTACTTC. Translating it yields CASSSTGQSGETQYF.

The chain has TRBV29-1 and TRBJ2-7, with a tentative D call TRBD1 (6 bases). Germline-derived CDR1 and CDR2 are SQVTM and ANQGSEA. Deletions cut 7 bases from V and 3 bases from J, with 13 bases between. The CDR3 spans 12 residues. The CDR3 region is CSARGQNYEQYF. CDR3 bases: TGCAGCGCCAGGGGTCAGAACTACGAGCAGTACTTC.

Regarding this clone: The same CDR3 is also encoded by other DNA sequences in this sample. V is TRBV11-2 and J is TRBJ2-7; 7 positions match TRBD1. V lost 1 base and J lost 3; bases outside the gene matches: 3. The CDR3 loop spans 14 amino acids. Looked up from germline, CDR1 is SGHAT and CDR2 is FQNNGV. CDR3 in amino acids: CASSLADRNYEQYF. In DNA form, the CDR3 reads TGTGCCAGCAGCTTAGCGGACAGGAACTACGAGCAGTACTTC. Variable domain in full (rest from reference TRBV11-2 and TRBJ2-7): EAGVAQSPRYKIIEKRQSVAFWCNPISGHATLYWYQQILGQGPKLLIQFQNNGVVDDSQLPKDRFSAERLKGVDSTLKIQPAKLEDSAVYLCASSLADRNYEQYFGPGTRLTVT.

CDR3 residues: CASSSWLGRESYEQYF. Here the CDR3 DNA reads TGTGCCAGCAGCTCCTGGTTAGGCAGGGAATCCTACGAGCAGTACTTC. This rearrangement joins TRBV7-9 to TRBJ2-5, with D possibly TRBD1 on 5 matching bases. The J call may not be correct, given that the DNA end is closer to TRBJ2-7. CDR1 is SEHNR, CDR2 FQNEAQ, per germline (reference sequence). The CDR3 runs 16 residues.

V and J are TRBV11-3 and TRBJ2-1; perhaps D is TRBD1 or TRBD2 (5 bases each). Germline values: CDR1 SGHNT, CDR2 YENEEA. This CDR3 is built from 17 residues. Trimming removed 0 bases at V and 4 bases at J, with 16 bases between. CDR3 DNA sequence: TGTGCCAGCAGCTTAGATGATCGGGGCTTTGGGTACAATGAGCAGTTCTTC. Its translation is CASSLDDRGFGYNEQFF.

This clone was observed a few times. One junction end does not reproduce the germline sequence, and a read error may be involved. The chain joins TRBV28 to TRBJ1-5; D is unresolved. The CDR3 is 11 residues long. Germline V gene data show CDR1 as MDHEN and CDR2 as SYDVKM. This CDR3 reads CASSFNRPQHF. CDR3 bases: TGTGCCAGCAGTTTTAATCGGCCCCAGCATTTT.

This chain links TRBV19 with TRBJ2-2; 13 bases line up with TRBD2. The CDR3 spans 17 residues. The germline gives CDR1 LNHDA, CDR2 SQIVND (reference sequence). V lost 4 bases to trimming and J lost 5 bases; unmatched junction nucleotides: 7. The CDR3 DNA is TGTGCCAGTAGTAAAGAACTAGCGGGGGGGCCGACCGGGGAGCTGTTTTTT. Protein: CASSKELAGGPTGELFF.

The chain recombines TRBV19 with TRBJ2-1; the D is unclear. CDR1 and CDR2 from the germline V gene are LNHDA and SQIVND (reference sequence). CDR3 length equals 13 residues. V was cut by 3 bases and J by 3 bases, with 6 bases left in between. The CDR3 here is CASSMTVYNEQFF. For the CDR3, the DNA is TGTGCCAGTAGTATGACGGTCTACAATGAGCAGTTCTTC.

The chain recombines TRBV10-2 with TRBJ1-6; D not certain. CDR3 length: 12 amino acids. The germline CDR1 and CDR2 sequences are WSHSY and SAAADI. V lost 6 bases and J lost 4, with 4 bases in between. The CDR3: CASRDYNSPLHF. The CDR3 DNA is TGCGCCAGCAGAGATTATAATTCACCCCTCCACTTT.

The V call is TRBV11-2, the J call TRBJ1-6; D is undetermined. The V gene's germline CDR1 is SGHAT and CDR2 FQNNGV. The CDR3 contains 15 residues. Trimming shortened V by 4 bases and J by 0 bases, and 7 bases separated the two germline ends. The CDR3 here is CASSWTGSYNSPLHF. The DNA of the CDR3 is TGTGCCAGCAGCTGGACGGGCTCCTATAATTCACCCCTCCACTTT.

J is TRBJ2-2 and V is TRBV5-6; the D gene is possibly TRBD1 (5 bases). V shed 3 bases and J shed 1 base, with 7 bases lying between them. Germline assignment: CDR1 SGHDT and CDR2 YYEEEE. This CDR3 is 14 amino acids long. The CDR3 DNA follows: TGTGCCAGCAGCTCCGGACAGAACACCGGGGAGCTGTTTTTT. As protein: CASSSGQNTGELFF.

V gene TRBV6-1 combines with J gene TRBJ2-2; D is uncertain. From germline, CDR1 is MNHNS and CDR2 SASEGT. Trimming removed 0 bases at V and 4 bases at J, with 12 bases between. The CDR3 loop spans 16 amino acids. The CDR3 coding sequence is TGTGCCAGCAGTGAAGCTAACCCACGGTTCACCGGGGAGCTGTTTTTT. This translates into CASSEANPRFTGELFF.